This T cell receptor beta chain comes out of a study of T cell repertoires in cytomegalovirus infection (dated by TCRdb to between 2018 and 2021). Looking at the study overall: Donor HLA type was relevant to the analysis, as public TCR beta signatures indicated carriage of CMV infection together with the matching HLA type.

For sequencing, an Illumina HiSeq 1500 was employed. TCRdb reprocessing: public reads trimmed at Q25 with fastp, clones called with MiXCR, in-frame beta chains kept. Records with the same CDR3 protein are collapsed into one entry carrying the most frequent genes and DNA. The sample table shows about 530,000 distinct CDR3 sequences, and about 25% are seen once. About 13% of the sample belongs to the ten largest clones. Findings and caveats that apply to the study as a whole: The ex vivo response was dominated by HLA-C-restricted CMV-specific TCR beta clonotypes, which also provided the single most frequent clonotype in two of eight donors. In both this cohort and an independent roughly 400-donor cohort, the cumulative frequency of public TCR beta family members distinguished carriers of CMV infection plus the relevant HLA type.

V is shortened by 3 bases, J by 8 bases, and the region joining them spans 5 bases. Reading from cysteine to phenylalanine, the CDR3 counts 12 amino acids. Only CDR3 DNA is held: 36 bases, read in frame from base 1. CDR1 is given as ENHRY and CDR2 as SYGVKD, both from the germline V gene. A word on this clonotype: The clone's antigen remains unknown. One base away there is no much larger clone; base qualities are not given.

Sequenced sample: PBMCs. Recombination connected TRBV10-3 to TRBJ1-6; the D gene cannot be named for sure. This clonotype was obtained from a human donor in good health (CMV status not recorded). Some clones in this sample may be carry-over from other donors' samples. The CDR3 region has the sequence CAISDGDSPLHF. The DNA sequence is as follows: TGTGCCATCAGTGATGGGGATTCACCCCTCCACTTT.